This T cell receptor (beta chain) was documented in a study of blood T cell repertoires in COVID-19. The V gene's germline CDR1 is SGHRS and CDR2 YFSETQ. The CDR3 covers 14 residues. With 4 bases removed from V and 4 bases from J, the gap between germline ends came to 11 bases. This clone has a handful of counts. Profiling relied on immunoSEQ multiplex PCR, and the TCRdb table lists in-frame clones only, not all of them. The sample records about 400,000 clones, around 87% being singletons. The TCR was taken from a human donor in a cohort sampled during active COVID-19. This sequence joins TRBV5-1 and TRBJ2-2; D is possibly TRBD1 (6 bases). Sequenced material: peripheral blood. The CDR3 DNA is TGCGCCAGCAGCCAGGGACATAGCACCGGGGAGCTGTTTTTT. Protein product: CASSQGHSTGELFF.